This T cell receptor beta chain was identified in a study of long-term antiretroviral therapy in people with HIV. Looking at the study overall: The earliest samples predate the 2015 immediate-ART recommendation by about a decade. The study's findings and limits: Clones with expansion before ART led the repertoire at all time points. ART adherence, viral resistance and therapy changes went unrecorded. Control repertoires displayed wider CDR3 length ranges than the HIV repertoires.

The germline V gene has CDR1 SGHRS and CDR2 YFSETQ. The germline V and J ends were trimmed by 7 bases and 1 base, with 14 bases remaining between them. CDR3 length: 14 residues. As concerns this clone: The antigen is not known.

The authors ran the immunoSEQ assay, v3.0, at survey level. Sequencing used immunoSEQ multiplex PCR; TCRdb keeps in-frame clones, though not all of them. Seen here are 25,000 to 30,000 clones, approximately 80% observed once, and the top ten hold 5.5%. The chain links TRBV5-1 to TRBJ1-2; D ambiguous. This clonotype was obtained from a woman in her 30s with HIV. The specimen was unsorted PBMCs, collected 1.1 years before starting antiretroviral therapy. CDR3: CASRIDTNNYGYTF. The CDR3 nucleotides are TGCGCCAGCCGAATAGACACAAATAACTATGGCTACACCTTC.